This TCR beta chain emerged from a study of T cells after yellow fever vaccination. The overall study: Preparation of the low-cell-number fractions used SMART-Seq v4 Ultra Low Input.

As concerns this clonotype: The target antigen is unknown. Germline is not matched at one junction end, which may reflect a read error.

Study results and limitations: Reappearance after the booster was observed for most primary-vaccination clones (around 95% CD4, about 85% CD8).

CDR1 and CDR2 from the germline V gene are SSHAT and FNYEAQ (reference sequence). CDR3 length: 14 amino acids. The authors made TCR cDNA by 5'RACE template switching, adding a universal primer site and UMIs. TCRdb itself ran the 5' RACE reads through MiXCR, one entry per CDR3 protein. The table lists 200,000 to 250,000 distinct CDR3 sequences, 6.9% of them singletons. V gene TRBV7-7 combines with J gene TRBJ2-3; TRBD2 is a possible D gene (6 bases). The source was CD4+ T cells sorted from PBMCs, collected 15 days after the yellow fever booster vaccination. This receptor was obtained from a man aged 30 to 45 who received the YFV17D yellow fever vaccine. CDR3 in DNA: TGTGCCAGCAGCCTCGGGGGAAGCACAGATATGCAGTATTTT. The encoded protein is CASSLGGSTDMQYF.